Presented here are 14 T cell receptor beta chains from one specimen sequenced in a study of identifying expanded T cells in peripheral blood. Sequencing used immunoSEQ multiplex PCR; TCRdb keeps in-frame clones, though not all of them. This table has about 50,000 clones, approximately 80% appearing once. The sample consisted of blood. Receptors originate from a person aged 18 to 75 in good health.

The chain carries TRBV7-2 and TRBJ2-7; a possible D gene is TRBD2 (5 bases). The CDR3 runs to 15 residues. Germline V gene data show CDR1 as SGHTA and CDR2 as FQGNSA. V lost 6 bases, J lost 2 bases, and 17 bases lay in between. Written as DNA, the CDR3 is TGTGCCAGCAGTCTGCAATCTAGCTCCCCCTACGAGCAGTACTTC. Its translation: CASSLQSSSPYEQYF. The whole variable domain, remainder taken from reference TRBV7-2 and TRBJ2-7, is GAGVSQSPSNKVTEKGKDVELRCDPISGHTALYWYRQSLGQGLEFLIYFQGNSAPDKSGLPSDRFSAERTGGSVSTLTIQRTQQEDSAVYLCASSLQSSSPYEQYFGPGTRLTVT.

The chain links TRBV7-9 to TRBJ2-7, with 10 bases aligning to TRBD2. The CDR3 contains 15 residues. Losses at the gene ends were 7 bases for V and 0 bases for J; bases not matched to a gene: 6. The germline V gene encodes CDR1 SEHNR and CDR2 FQNEAQ (reference sequence). The CDR3 sequence is CASTTTSGISYEQYF. The CDR3 bases are TGTGCCAGCACCACAACTAGCGGGATCTCCTACGAGCAGTACTTC. The full variable domain, rest sourced from reference TRBV7-9 and TRBJ2-7, is DTGVSQNPRHKITKRGQNVTFRCDPISEHNRLYWYRQTLGQGPEFLTYFQNEAQLEKSRLLSDRFSAERPKGSFSTLEIQRTEQGDSAMYLCASTTTSGISYEQYFGPGTRLTVT.

This clone was picked up a small number of times. This sequence joins TRBV19 and TRBJ1-1, with TRBD1 as a possible D gene (6 bases). Germline V lookup: CDR1 LNHDA, CDR2 SQIVND (reference sequence). Deletions cut 6 bases from V and 5 bases from J, with 13 bases between. This CDR3 region has 13 residues. The CDR3 is CASRLQGRTEAFF. The DNA of the CDR3 is TGTGCCAGTAGATTACAGGGACGGACTGAAGCTTTCTTT.

CDR3 in DNA: TGTGCCATCAGTGCCCTGGGGAAGAACACTGAAGCTTTCTTT. Protein: CAISALGKNTEAFF. The chain is built from TRBV10-3 and TRBJ1-1; D is unclear. Germline V gene lookup returns CDR1 ENHRY and CDR2 SYGVKD. Trimming removed 4 bases from V and 1 base from J, with 10 bases in between. This CDR3 comprises 14 residues.

This chain links TRBV11-2 with TRBJ1-1; D call uncertain. Trimming left V 6 bases short and J 3 bases short, with 17 bases between. Per germline, CDR1 SGHAT and CDR2 FQNNGV. The CDR3 is 15 residues long. The CDR3 DNA reads as TGTGCCAGCAGTCCGGGTAGTGGTTGGGACACTGAAGCTTTCTTT. It is translated as CASSPGSGWDTEAFF.

The V and J genes are TRBV19 and TRBJ2-2; the D gene is possibly TRBD2 (6 bases). The CDR3 runs to 16 residues. V was cut by 5 bases and J by 4 bases, with 17 bases left in between. Looked up from germline, CDR1 is LNHDA and CDR2 is SQIVND (reference sequence). The CDR3 sequence is CASSPLSGGRTGELFF. The CDR3 region has the DNA TGTGCCAGTAGTCCCCTCTCCGGGGGTCGCACCGGGGAGCTGTTTTTT.

The genes are TRBV5-1 and TRBJ2-5; TRBD1 aligns across 7 bases. The germline CDR1 and CDR2 sequences are SGHRS and YFSETQ. This CDR3 comprises 15 residues. The trim removed 0 bases at V and 8 bases at J, leaving 10 bases unmatched. The CDR3, as DNA: TGCGCCAGCAGCTTGGGTTCCAGGGGGTCCGAAACCCAGTACTTC. Encoded protein: CASSLGSRGSETQYF.

The table lists this clone with a few counts. V gene TRBV9 combines with J gene TRBJ1-6; 9 nucleotides line up with TRBD1. Trimming removed 0 bases from V and 5 bases from J; junction bases left unmatched: 15. Germline V gene lookup returns CDR1 SGDLS and CDR2 YYNGEE. This CDR3 is 20 amino acids long. CDR3 sequence: CASSVDSGQGVFSDNSPLHF. CDR3 nucleotide sequence: TGTGCCAGCAGCGTAGACTCGGGACAGGGAGTATTCTCGGATAATTCACCCCTCCACTTT. Filled out from reference TRBV9 and TRBJ1-6, the complete variable domain reads DSGVTQTPKHLITATGQRVTLRCSPRSGDLSVYWYQQSLDQGLQFLIQYYNGEERAKGNILERFSAQQFPDLHSELNLSSLELGDSALYFCASSVDSGQGVFSDNSPLHFGNGTRLTVT.

The J gene is TRBJ1-2, the V gene TRBV6-5; D may be TRBD1 (5 bases). This CDR3 has 13 residues. Germline V CDR1 and CDR2: MNHEY, SVGAGI. V lost 4 bases to trimming and J lost 8 bases, with 14 bases between them. The chain's CDR3 is CASSSGLPAGYTF. CDR3 in DNA: TGTGCCAGCAGTTCGGGACTTCCTGCGGGCTACACCTTC.

The gene calls are TRBV4-2 and TRBJ2-5; TRBD2 matches at 8 bases. The junction had 5 bases not matched to a gene; V was cut back by 4 bases and J by 4 bases. CDR1 LGHNA and CDR2 YNFKEQ come from the germline V gene. The CDR3 extends over 14 amino acids. The CDR3 sequence is CASSPGGVGETQYF. CDR3 coding DNA: TGTGCCAGCAGCCCCGGGGGGGTCGGAGAGACCCAGTACTTC.

The V call is TRBV19, the J call TRBJ2-2; 12 bases match TRBD2. After removal of 5 bases from V and 5 bases from J, the junction contained 12 bases not matched to a gene. This CDR3 has 18 amino acids. The germline CDR1 and CDR2 sequences are LNHDA and SQIVND (reference sequence). Written as DNA, the CDR3 is TGTGCCAGTAGTCCTAGGACTAGCGGGGTCCAGAGGACCGGGGAGCTGTTTTTT. Its protein is CASSPRTSGVQRTGELFF.

This clone showed up just once. The chain joins TRBV27 to TRBJ2-1, with TRBD2 matching over 8 bases. The germline gives CDR1 MNHEY, CDR2 SMNVEV (reference sequence). The junction had 6 bases not matched to a gene; V was cut back by 4 bases and J by 4 bases. CDR3 length equals 15 residues. CDR3 nucleotides: TGTGCCAGCAGTTCCCTCGGGGGGGTTTACAATGAGCAGTTCTTC. Residues: CASSSLGGVYNEQFF.

The V call is TRBV9, the J call TRBJ1-5, with D maybe TRBD1 (5 bases). Trimming stripped 0 bases from V and 1 base from J, with 8 bases between. The CDR3 is 15 amino acids. Germline values: CDR1 SGDLS, CDR2 YYNGEE. This CDR3 is CASSVGGASNQPQHF. The CDR3 DNA is TGTGCCAGCAGCGTAGGAGGGGCCAGCAATCAGCCCCAGCATTTT.

This chain joins TRBV30 and TRBJ1-3; 9 nucleotides line up with TRBD1. Looked up from germline, CDR1 is GTSNPN and CDR2 is SVGIG (reference sequence). With V trimmed by 0 bases and J by 2 bases, 8 bases remained unmatched. The CDR3 is 17 residues long. CDR3 region: CAWSVGRDRVTGNTIYF. The CDR3 bases are TGTGCCTGGAGTGTAGGGCGGGACAGGGTCACTGGAAACACCATATATTTT.